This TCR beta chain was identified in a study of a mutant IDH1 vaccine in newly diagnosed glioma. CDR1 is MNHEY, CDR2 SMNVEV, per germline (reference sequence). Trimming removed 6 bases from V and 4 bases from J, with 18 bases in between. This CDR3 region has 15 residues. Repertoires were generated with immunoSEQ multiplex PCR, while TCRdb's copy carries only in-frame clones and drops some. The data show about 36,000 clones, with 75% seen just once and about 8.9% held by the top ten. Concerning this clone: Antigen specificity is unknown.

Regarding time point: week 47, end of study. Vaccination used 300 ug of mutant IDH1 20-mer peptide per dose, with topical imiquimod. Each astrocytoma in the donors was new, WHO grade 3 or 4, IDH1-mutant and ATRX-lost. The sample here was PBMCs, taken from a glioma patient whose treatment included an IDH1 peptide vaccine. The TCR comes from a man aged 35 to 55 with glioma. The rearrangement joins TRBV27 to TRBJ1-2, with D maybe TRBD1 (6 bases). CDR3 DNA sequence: TGTGCCAGCAGCCGTAATGCAGGGGCTGCCTATGGCTACACCTTC. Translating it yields CASSRNAGAAYGYTF.